The rows below give T cell receptor beta chains drawn from one sample of a study of shared clonotypes between healthy human individuals. Profiled with immunoSEQ multiplex PCR; TCRdb holds only in-frame clones, not every one. The profile shows approximately 470,000 clones, around four fifths of them singletons. Material: PBMCs. These receptors came from a woman in her thirties or forties in good health. Some clones in this sample may be carry-over from other donors' samples. Each CDR3 is given with its conserved first and last residue. Each record gives: V gene, J gene, D gene, clone size, CDR3 DNA, CDR3 protein. A D gene is named only where the DNA matches it firmly. Clone size is stated in some rows and not others, as once, few, many or a class when expanded.

V gene: TRBV27; J gene: TRBJ2-3; D gene: TRBD2; clone size: NA; CDR3 DNA: TGTGCCAGCAGTCCCCTTTTCGGGACTAGCGGGAAACCCAATTTTAGCACAGATACGCAGTATTTT; CDR3 protein: CASSPLFGTSGKPNFSTDTQYF
V gene: TRBV5-4; J gene: TRBJ2-7; D gene: TRBD2; clone size: NA; CDR3 DNA: TGTGCCAGCAGTGATATGGCGGGAGGCCCCTACGAGCAGTACTTC; CDR3 protein: CASSDMAGGPYEQYF
V gene: TRBV29-1; J gene: TRBJ2-1; D gene: NA; clone size: NA; CDR3 DNA: TGCAGCGTTGCTTTGATAAGGGGATCAGGGACAAAAAATGAGCAGTTCTTC; CDR3 protein: CSVALIRGSGTKNEQFF
V gene: TRBV25-1; J gene: TRBJ2-7; D gene: NA; clone size: NA; CDR3 DNA: TGTGCCAGCAGTGAATTTACAGGGTACTCCTACGAGCAGTACTTC; CDR3 protein: CASSEFTGYSYEQYF
V gene: TRBV7-2; J gene: TRBJ2-1; D gene: NA; clone size: NA; CDR3 DNA: TGTGCCAGCAGCCCCGGGACGTTGGGGCCTGAGCAGTTCTTC; CDR3 protein: CASSPGTLGPEQFF
V gene: TRBV7-9; J gene: TRBJ2-4; D gene: NA; clone size: NA; CDR3 DNA: TGTGCCAGCAGCTTAGAGATTGGTTGGGATCGAGACTTC; CDR3 protein: CASSLEIGWDRDF
V gene: TRBV6-5; J gene: TRBJ2-7; D gene: TRBD2; clone size: NA; CDR3 DNA: TGTGCCAGCAGACCGAGACTAGCGGGAGGCTACGAGCAGTACTTC; CDR3 protein: CASRPRLAGGYEQYF
V gene: TRBV5-5; J gene: TRBJ2-5; D gene: TRBD2; clone size: NA; CDR3 DNA: TGTGCCAGCAGCTCTACTAGCGAGGGGGAGACCCAGTACTTC; CDR3 protein: CASSSTSEGETQYF
V gene: TRBV29-1; J gene: TRBJ1-1; D gene: NA; clone size: NA; CDR3 DNA: TGCAGCGGAGTAAGGGGGGGGAACACTGAAGCTTTCTTT; CDR3 protein: CSGVRGGNTEAFF
V gene: TRBV5-1; J gene: TRBJ2-1; D gene: TRBD2; clone size: many; CDR3 DNA: TGCGCCAGCAGCTCCAAACCTATACTAGCGGGAGGGCTTTTTAAGGACAATGAGCAGTTCTTC; CDR3 protein: CASSSKPILAGGLFKDNEQFF
V gene: TRBV29-1; J gene: TRBJ2-1; D gene: TRBD2; clone size: NA; CDR3 DNA: TGCAGCGCGGGACTAGCGGGAGAATCCAATTACAATGAGCAGTTCTTC; CDR3 protein: CSAGLAGESNYNEQFF
V gene: TRBV18; J gene: TRBJ2-7; D gene: TRBD1; clone size: NA; CDR3 DNA: TGTGCCAGCTCACCACCGGGACAGGGAGTGGGGGAGCAGTACTTC; CDR3 protein: CASSPPGQGVGEQYF
V gene: TRBV14; J gene: TRBJ2-3; D gene: TRBD2; clone size: NA; CDR3 DNA: TGTGCCAGCCGGCGGACTAGCGGAAACACAGATACGCAGTATTTT; CDR3 protein: CASRRTSGNTDTQYF
V gene: TRBV19; J gene: TRBJ1-5; D gene: NA; clone size: NA; CDR3 DNA: TGTGCCAGTAGTATAGGGACAGAACAGCCCCAGCATTTT; CDR3 protein: CASSIGTEQPQHF
V gene: TRBV7-3; J gene: TRBJ2-1; D gene: TRBD2; clone size: NA; CDR3 DNA: TGTGCCAGCAGCCAGGGTCCCAGCGGGGGTAATGAGCAGTTCTTC; CDR3 protein: CASSQGPSGGNEQFF
V gene: TRBV6-1; J gene: TRBJ2-7; D gene: TRBD2; clone size: NA; CDR3 DNA: TGTGCCAGCAGTGGAGCTAGCGGGAGGGCCTACGAGCAGTACTTC; CDR3 protein: CASSGASGRAYEQYF
V gene: TRBV6-6; J gene: TRBJ2-7; D gene: TRBD2; clone size: NA; CDR3 DNA: TGTGCCAGCAGTTCCGGACTAGCGGGCTCCTACGAGCAGTACTTC; CDR3 protein: CASSSGLAGSYEQYF
V gene: TRBV5-6; J gene: TRBJ2-3; D gene: NA; clone size: NA; CDR3 DNA: TGTGCCAGCAGCTATGGCCAGGCGGCGCCTGGCCCAGATACGCAGTATTTT; CDR3 protein: CASSYGQAAPGPDTQYF
V gene: TRBV10-2; J gene: TRBJ2-5; D gene: TRBD2; clone size: once; CDR3 DNA: TGCGCCAGCAGTGTGACTAGCGGGAGATTAGGGACCCAGTACTTC; CDR3 protein: CASSVTSGRLGTQYF
V gene: TRBV9; J gene: TRBJ1-6; D gene: NA; clone size: NA; CDR3 DNA: TGTGCCAGCAGCGTCTCTGGACAGCCGAATTCACCCCTCCACTTT; CDR3 protein: CASSVSGQPNSPLHF
V gene: TRBV30; J gene: TRBJ2-1; D gene: NA; clone size: NA; CDR3 DNA: TGTGCCTGGAGTGGTCTTACCCAGGGTGAGCAGTTCTTC; CDR3 protein: CAWSGLTQGEQFF
V gene: TRBV9; J gene: TRBJ2-5; D gene: TRBD2; clone size: NA; CDR3 DNA: TGTGCCAGCAGCGTAGCTACGGGGGTGGGAGGGGAGACCCAGTACTTC; CDR3 protein: CASSVATGVGGETQYF
V gene: TRBV28; J gene: TRBJ1-6; D gene: NA; clone size: few; CDR3 DNA: TGTGCCAGCAGTTCCGCTCAGGGAATTTCACCCCTCCACTTT; CDR3 protein: CASSSAQGISPLHF
V gene: TRBV19; J gene: TRBJ1-2; D gene: NA; clone size: NA; CDR3 DNA: TGTGCCAGTAGTTGGTCCAGTAATGGCTACACCTTC; CDR3 protein: CASSWSSNGYTF
V gene: TRBV2; J gene: TRBJ1-6; D gene: NA; clone size: few; CDR3 DNA: TGTGCCAGCACGTTCACCGGGGGTTCACCCCTCCACTTT; CDR3 protein: CASTFTGGSPLHF
V gene: TRBV2; J gene: TRBJ1-2; D gene: NA; clone size: NA; CDR3 DNA: TGTGCCAGCAGTGAAGACAGCTTTAACTATGGCTACACCTTC; CDR3 protein: CASSEDSFNYGYTF
V gene: TRBV29-1; J gene: TRBJ2-5; D gene: NA; clone size: NA; CDR3 DNA: TGCAGCGTTGACAGGGTAGAGGAGACCCAGTACTTC; CDR3 protein: CSVDRVEETQYF
V gene: TRBV4-3; J gene: TRBJ1-4; D gene: NA; clone size: NA; CDR3 DNA: TGCGCCAGCAGCCAAGATTGGGGGCGATCTCATGAAAAACTGTTTTTT; CDR3 protein: CASSQDWGRSHEKLFF
V gene: TRBV18; J gene: TRBJ1-5; D gene: TRBD1; clone size: many; CDR3 DNA: TGTGCCAGCTCACAATATTCAGGGCCGACAGGGCTTAGCAATCAGCCCCAGCATTTT; CDR3 protein: CASSQYSGPTGLSNQPQHF
V gene: TRBV29-1; J gene: TRBJ2-7; D gene: NA; clone size: NA; CDR3 DNA: TGCAGCGCTATGGACAGTTCCTACGAGCAGTACTTC; CDR3 protein: CSAMDSSYEQYF
V gene: TRBV6-6; J gene: TRBJ2-1; D gene: TRBD2; clone size: NA; CDR3 DNA: TGTGCCAGCAGTTACCAAGGACTAGCGGGGAACAATGAGCAGTTCTTC; CDR3 protein: CASSYQGLAGNNEQFF
V gene: TRBV28; J gene: TRBJ2-3; D gene: NA; clone size: once; CDR3 DNA: TGTGCCAGCAGTTTTCTGGGCCAAACTTTCGGAACAGATACGCAGTATTTT; CDR3 protein: CASSFLGQTFGTDTQYF
V gene: TRBV7-9; J gene: TRBJ2-1; D gene: NA; clone size: NA; CDR3 DNA: TGTGCCAGCAGCTTAGTCCGGGTGGAGGATGAGCAGTTCTTC; CDR3 protein: CASSLVRVEDEQFF
V gene: TRBV7-9; J gene: TRBJ2-3; D gene: NA; clone size: NA; CDR3 DNA: TGTGCCAGCAGCTCAGTAAACCCTAGCACAGATACGCAGTATTTT; CDR3 protein: CASSSVNPSTDTQYF
V gene: TRBV11-2; J gene: TRBJ2-7; D gene: TRBD1; clone size: many; CDR3 DNA: TGTGCCAGCAGCTTTCGGACAGGGCAGGACGAGCAGTACTTC; CDR3 protein: CASSFRTGQDEQYF
V gene: TRBV5-5; J gene: TRBJ1-5; D gene: NA; clone size: NA; CDR3 DNA: TGTGCCAGCAGTCCAGACACTGGGTGGGGGAGCAATCAGCCCCAGCATTTT; CDR3 protein: CASSPDTGWGSNQPQHF
V gene: TRBV11-2; J gene: TRBJ2-5; D gene: TRBD2; clone size: NA; CDR3 DNA: TGTGCCAGCAGCCCCAAAGGACTAGCGGGCCCCCAAGAGACCCAGTACTTC; CDR3 protein: CASSPKGLAGPQETQYF
V gene: TRBV9; J gene: TRBJ2-7; D gene: NA; clone size: NA; CDR3 DNA: TGTGCCAGCAGCGTAGGACAGGGAGGTTACGAGCAGTACTTC; CDR3 protein: CASSVGQGGYEQYF
V gene: TRBV7-6; J gene: TRBJ1-1; D gene: NA; clone size: few; CDR3 DNA: TGTGCCAGCAGCCTTAGGTTAGGCGCTGAAGCTTTCTTT; CDR3 protein: CASSLRLGAEAFF
V gene: TRBV23-1; J gene: TRBJ2-4; D gene: TRBD1; clone size: NA; CDR3 DNA: TGCGCCAGCAGTCAGGGACAGGGGGCCAAAAACATTCAGTACTTC; CDR3 protein: CASSQGQGAKNIQYF